This T cell receptor (beta chain) was recovered during a study of T cells in Graves' hyperthyroidism and ophthalmopathy. This CDR3 contains 16 residues. The V and J ends lost 5 bases and 4 bases, in that order; junction bases with no gene match: 7. Germline CDR1 SGHTA, CDR2 FQGTGA. There were TCR beta CDR3 regions amplified from RNA transcripts. TCR CDR3 regions were first amplified by RT-PCR with HTBI primers. MiXCR, applied by TCRdb to the multiplex PCR reads, yields one record per CDR3 protein. This table has hundreds of thousands of distinct CDR3 sequences, around 13% appearing once. The study, taken as a whole, reports: Blood held most thyroid clonotypes expanded above 0.001 frequency.

Comment on this clonotype: Its cognate antigen is unknown.

The specimen was blood. The TCR sequence derives from a woman in her late teens or twenties with Graves' hyperthyroidism. The chain is built from TRBV7-3 and TRBJ2-6; 8 bases are a match to TRBD2. This CDR3 reads CASSPRGGAGANVLTF. In DNA, the CDR3 is TGTGCCAGCAGCCCCCGGGGGGGGGCCGGGGCCAACGTCCTGACTTTC.